In this sample, the clone carrying this TCR beta chain turned up a few times. Trimming stripped 6 bases from V and 0 bases from J, with 10 bases between. The CDR3 extends over 14 amino acids. Germline lookup yields CDR1 KGHSH and CDR2 LQKENI. This entry is derived from a study of patients and donors after allogeneic stem cell transplantation. TCRdb fed the RT-PCR reads into MiXCR, producing one record per CDR3 protein. The profile shows approximately 200,000 distinct CDR3 sequences, 14% of them singletons. Sequencing was done on a sample of blood, either unsorted or a sorted T cell fraction (not recorded which). The source of this sequence is a human donor who was either an allogeneic HSCT recipient or a stem cell or donor lymphocyte infusion donor (not recorded which). It is not recorded whose cells these are; they may come from a transplant donor. This chain links TRBV18 with TRBJ2-3; D is uncertain. The CDR3 region is CASSQARSTDTQYF. As DNA, the CDR3 is TGTGCCAGCTCTCAAGCACGGAGCACAGATACGCAGTATTTT.